This T cell receptor (beta chain) was identified during a study of graft-versus-host responses after intestinal transplantation. Regarding this clone: What it recognizes is unknown.

Trimming cost V 4 bases and J 0 bases, with 13 bases left between them. In germline, CDR1 is SGHKS, CDR2 YYEKEE (reference sequence). This CDR3 is built from 16 residues. Only in-frame clones appear in the TCRdb table, and some are missing; sequencing was by immunoSEQ multiplex PCR. The sample contains just over 95,000 clones, about 94% of which appear only once. The receptor comes from a human donor who received an intestinal transplant. Sequencing was performed on unstimulated CD4+ T cells sorted from spleen or lymph node cells, taken before intestinal transplant. This chain joins TRBV5-5 and TRBJ1-4; D is ambiguous. In DNA, the CDR3 is TGTGCCAGCAGCGTTCGGGGTTCTGCAACTAATGAAAAACTGTTTTTT. It yields the protein CASSVRGSATNEKLFF.